The 8 T cell receptor beta chains in this list originate from one sample, sequenced in a study of cytomegalovirus exposure and HLA in healthy donors. PCR was performed using 60 Vbeta and 13 Jbeta primers. Profiled with immunoSEQ multiplex PCR; TCRdb holds only in-frame clones, not every one. The table lists around 100,000 clones. The sample comprised PBMCs. The receptors derive from a middle-aged man in good health and CMV-seronegative.

The chain employs TRBV5-1 and TRBJ1-6, with TRBD1 identical over 8 bases. J gave up 7 bases and V 4 bases, and 10 bases lay outside the gene matches. The CDR3 is made up of 16 amino acids. CDR1 is SGHRS, CDR2 YFSETQ, per germline. CDR3 nucleotides: TGCGCCAGCAGCCCAGGGACAGGAAGAGTGAATTCACCCCTCCACTTT. Its translation is CASSPGTGRVNSPLHF.

The J gene is TRBJ2-6, the V gene TRBV5-1; the D gene is possibly TRBD1 (5 bases). This CDR3 is 20 amino acids long. The V and J ends lost 0 bases and 4 bases respectively, with 23 bases between them. CDR1 and CDR2 (germline): SGHRS, YFSETQ. CDR3 nucleotide sequence: TGCGCCAGCAGCTTGGCTGGTATTCAGGTCTTACAGGCAGGGGCCAACGTCCTGACTTTC. It encodes CASSLAGIQVLQAGANVLTF.

This sequence joins TRBV5-1 and TRBJ1-1, with TRBD1 matching 8 bases. CDR3 length equals 12 residues. With V trimmed by 3 bases and J by 8 bases, 3 bases remained unmatched. Germline V gene sequence: CDR1 SGHRS, CDR2 YFSETQ. Here the CDR3 reads CASSSQGEEAFF. The DNA for the CDR3 is TGCGCCAGCAGCTCACAGGGGGAGGAAGCTTTCTTT.

DNA of the CDR3: TGTGCCAGCAGTCTTTGGACAGACTACGAGCAGTACTTC. Translating it yields CASSLWTDYEQYF. The gene calls are TRBV14 and TRBJ2-7, with D perhaps TRBD1 (6 bases). The V end was cut by 6 bases, the J end by 3 bases, with 12 bases between. CDR1 is SGHDN, CDR2 FVKESK, per germline. The CDR3 has 13 amino acids. The variable domain in full, completed from reference TRBV14 and TRBJ2-7, reads EAGVTQFPSHSVIEKGQTVTLRCDPISGHDNLYWYRRVMGKEIKFLLHFVKESKQDESGMPNNRFLAERTGGTYSTLKVQPAELEDSGVYFCASSLWTDYEQYFGPGTRLTVT.

The rearrangement joins TRBV10-3 to TRBJ2-3; 10 nucleotides line up with TRBD2. CDR3 length: 15 amino acids. Losses at the gene ends were 6 bases for V and 1 base for J; bases not matched to a gene: 4. CDR1 ENHRY and CDR2 SYGVKD come from the germline V gene. In DNA, the CDR3 is TGTGCCATCAGGAGCCTAGCGGGGGGCACAGATACGCAGTATTTT. The encoded protein is CAIRSLAGGTDTQYF.

The rearrangement joins TRBV11-2 to TRBJ2-5; 8 bases match TRBD2. V shed 4 bases, J shed 2 bases, and the junction held 9 bases outside the gene matches. This CDR3 is built from 16 residues. The germline gives CDR1 SGHAT, CDR2 FQNNGV. CDR3 sequence: CASSSRGSGTQETQYF. The CDR3 bases are TGTGCCAGCAGCTCTCGAGGTAGCGGGACGCAAGAGACCCAGTACTTC.

The gene calls are TRBV19 and TRBJ1-5, with a tentative D call TRBD1 (5 bases). Trimming removed 6 bases at V and 7 bases at J, with 13 bases between. This CDR3 comprises 13 residues. CDR1 LNHDA and CDR2 SQIVND come from the germline V gene (reference sequence). The CDR3 bases are TGTGCCAGTAGGTTGGGGGGTGGGCAGCCCCAGCATTTT. It encodes CASRLGGGQPQHF.

The gene calls are TRBV5-1 and TRBJ2-3, with a weak D call TRBD2 (5 bases). In germline, CDR1 is SGHRS, CDR2 YFSETQ. The V end lost 8 bases, the J end lost 0 bases, and 10 bases lay between the germline ends. The length of the CDR3 is 13 residues. CDR3 DNA: TGCGCCAGGAGGACTCCAAGCACAGATACGCAGTATTTT. Translating gives CARRTPSTDTQYF.